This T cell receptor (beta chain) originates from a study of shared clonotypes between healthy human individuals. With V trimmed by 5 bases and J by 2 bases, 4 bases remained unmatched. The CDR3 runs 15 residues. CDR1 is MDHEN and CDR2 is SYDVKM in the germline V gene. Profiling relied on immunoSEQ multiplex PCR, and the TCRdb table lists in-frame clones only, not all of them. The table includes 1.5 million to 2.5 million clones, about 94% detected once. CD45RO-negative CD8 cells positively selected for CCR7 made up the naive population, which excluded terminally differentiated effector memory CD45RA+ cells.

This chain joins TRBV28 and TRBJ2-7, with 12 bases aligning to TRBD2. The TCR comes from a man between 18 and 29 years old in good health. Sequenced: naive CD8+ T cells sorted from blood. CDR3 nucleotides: TGTGCCAGCAGTCATGGACTAGCGGGAACCTACGAGCAGTACTTC. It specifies CASSHGLAGTYEQYF.